These T cell receptor beta chains were read from a single sample in a study of blood T cell repertoires in COVID-19. Here immunoSEQ multiplex PCR was the method, and the copy in TCRdb shows in-frame clones only, minus some. The data hold under 200,000 clones, with approximately 88% observed a single time. Specimen: PBMCs or T cells enriched from blood (not recorded which). Receptor source: a woman between 45 and 65 years old who had recovered from COVID-19. Both conserved end residues are part of each CDR3. The order of the fields is CDR3 DNA, CDR3 protein, D gene, CDR3 length, V gene, J gene. The D gene is left open where the match is weak.

DNA: TGTGCCAGCAGTTACGATACAGGGCGGAAGACCCAGTACTTC; CDR3: CASSYDTGRKTQYF; D: NA; length: 14; V: TRBV6-5; J: TRBJ2-5
DNA: TGTGCCAGCAGCGGAAGAACAGGGGTAAACACTGAAGCTTTCTTT; CDR3: CASSGRTGVNTEAFF; D: TRBD1; length: 15; V: TRBV7-8; J: TRBJ1-1
DNA: TGTGCCAGCAGTTACGGGACTGATAATCAGCCCCAGCATTTT; CDR3: CASSYGTDNQPQHF; D: NA; length: 14; V: TRBV6-6; J: TRBJ1-5
DNA: TGTGCCAGCAGCCAACTAGCGGGGCAAGGGTCTGAGCAGTTCTTC; CDR3: CASSQLAGQGSEQFF; D: TRBD2; length: 15; V: TRBV9; J: TRBJ2-1
DNA: TGTGCCAGCAGCTCCCGCGGGGGGGCGGGCGAGCAGTACTTC; CDR3: CASSSRGGAGEQYF; D: TRBD2; length: 14; V: TRBV3-1/TRBV3-2; J: TRBJ2-7
DNA: TGTGCCAGCTCACCACCGGCTAGCTCCTACAATGAGCAGTTCTTC; CDR3: CASSPPASSYNEQFF; D: NA; length: 15; V: TRBV18; J: TRBJ2-1
DNA: TGTGCTAGTGGCCCCCTCGAGGGCACTGAAGCTTTCTTT; CDR3: CASGPLEGTEAFF; D: NA; length: 13; V: TRBV12-5; J: TRBJ1-1
DNA: TGTGCCAGCAGCCAAGATCGGCAGGGGTTCTACAATGAGCAGTTCTTC; CDR3: CASSQDRQGFYNEQFF; D: NA; length: 16; V: TRBV3-1/TRBV3-2; J: TRBJ2-1
DNA: TGTGCTAGCAGCCGCTCAGGCGCCTACGAGCAGTACTTC; CDR3: CASSRSGAYEQYF; D: NA; length: 13; V: TRBV7-7; J: TRBJ2-7
DNA: TGTGCCACGGGTTTTACAGGGGCCGGGGAGCTGTTTTTT; CDR3: CATGFTGAGELFF; D: TRBD1; length: 13; V: TRBV15; J: TRBJ2-2
DNA: TGTGCCTGGAGACCTTCTAGCGGGGCCACCAAATTCTACGAGCAGTACTTC; CDR3: CAWRPSSGATKFYEQYF; D: TRBD2; length: 17; V: TRBV30; J: TRBJ2-7
DNA: TGTGCCAGCCTTAGGACCCTAGGGTCAGGGGGCTGGGGCACCTACAATGAGCAGTTCTTC; CDR3: CASLRTLGSGGWGTYNEQFF; D: TRBD1; length: 20; V: TRBV5-4; J: TRBJ2-1
DNA: TGTGCCAGCAGCTTAGGGGGCACGGCGGAAGATACGCAGTATTTT; CDR3: CASSLGGTAEDTQYF; D: NA; length: 15; V: TRBV7-9; J: TRBJ2-3